This T cell receptor beta chain was captured in a study of tumor-infiltrating lymphocytes in primary liver carcinoma. Overall study context: Every patient in the cohort had a primary liver carcinoma. That carcinoma was treated by surgical resection.

Germline loops: CDR1 MNHEY, CDR2 SVGEGT. The CDR3 covers 13 residues. Trimming removed 6 bases at V and 9 bases at J, with 17 bases between. RNA isolated from unsorted whole blood supplied the blood RNA, with germline DNA also extracted. A four-milliliter peripheral blood sample was collected before surgery. Study-level findings and limits: Between tumor regions, pairs overlapped more than tumor-adjacent and tumor-blood pairs did.

This clonotype was picked up one time. Its cognate antigen is unknown. Just one base apart from a much larger clone, this may be a read error. Making TCR beta cDNA involved around 520 ng total RNA and a constant-region primer. Slightly modified ARM-PCR, run as three nested multiplex PCR rounds, produced the TCR beta libraries. A C-beta reverse primer and TRBV1-TRBV30 forward primers served in each of the first two PCR rounds, at around 10 cycles apiece. One entry per CDR3 protein, called by TCRdb with MiXCR from the multiplex PCR reads. This table holds around 330,000 distinct CDR3 sequences, nearly 60% found once.

The clonotype comes from a woman aged 25 to 45 with primary liver carcinoma and hepatitis B virus infection. The chain has TRBV6-2 or TRBV6-3 and TRBJ1-1; D unclear. The sample consisted of peripheral blood. CDR3 nucleotide sequence: TGTGCCAGCAGAGAAAATATTGCGACTAAAGCTTTCTTT. It specifies CASRENIATKAFF.